The 5 T cell receptor beta chains below all came from one sample that was sequenced in a study of blood T cell repertoires in COVID-19. Measured with immunoSEQ multiplex PCR; TCRdb has only the in-frame clones, and not every one. The repertoire holds roughly 140,000 clones, with around 90% as singletons. The sequencing sample was made of peripheral blood. The receptors derive from a woman aged 60-75 years with active or convalescent COVID-19.

This rearrangement joins TRBV7-2 to TRBJ1-2, with a tentative D call TRBD1 (5 bases). From germline, CDR1 is SGHTA and CDR2 FQGNSA. Trimming left V 8 bases short and J 5 bases short, with 15 bases between. The CDR3 sequence is 13 residues long. The CDR3 bases are TGTGCCAGCGCCCTTGGGGGGGGGTATGGCTACACCTTC. This codes for CASALGGGYGYTF.

This clone was picked up one time. The chain is built from TRBV24-1 and TRBJ2-3, with TRBD2 identical over 9 bases. V was pared by 2 bases and J by 6 bases, with 5 bases of the junction left unmatched. CDR1 is KGHDR and CDR2 is SFDVKD in the germline V gene. The CDR3 has 15 residues. The CDR3 DNA follows: TGTGCCACCAGTGATTCGACTAGCGGCTCGGATACGCAGTATTTT. This translates into CATSDSTSGSDTQYF.

DNA for the CDR3: TGTGCCAGCAGACGGGGTAGAACTACAGAGACCCAGTACTTC. As protein: CASRRGRTTETQYF. V usage is TRBV6-5 and J usage is TRBJ2-5; possible D gene TRBD2, 5 bases. CDR1 MNHEY and CDR2 SVGAGI come from the germline V gene. V was pared by 6 bases and J by 4 bases, with 15 bases between. This CDR3 is built from 14 residues.

The gene calls are TRBV7-2 and TRBJ1-1, with D perhaps TRBD1 (6 bases). V gave up 0 bases and J gave up 7 bases, with 12 bases separating them. The CDR3 sequence is 14 residues long. Germline CDR1 and CDR2: SGHTA and FQGNSA. CDR3 in DNA: TGTGCCAGCAGCTTAGCAGGGGGAAGTGTTGAAGCTTTCTTT. This codes for CASSLAGGSVEAFF.

The rearrangement joins TRBV5-5 to TRBJ2-7; the match to TRBD1 covers 11 bases. The ends lost 4 bases at V and 7 bases at J; junction bases unmatched: 7. The CDR3 extends over 14 amino acids. The germline V gene encodes CDR1 SGHKS and CDR2 YYEKEE (reference sequence). The CDR3 here is CASSRGGTGGEQYF. As DNA, the CDR3 is TGTGCCAGCAGCCGCGGCGGGACAGGGGGTGAGCAGTACTTC.